The clone carrying this T cell receptor beta chain was found a few times. Antigen specificity is unknown. There were at least 5 micrograms of total RNA extracted from every sample. Sample-barcoded 5' priming and a J-beta primer mix drove a second PCR of about 6 to 12 cycles. A template-switch adaptor containing 12 random nucleotides labeled each cDNA molecule. TCRdb redid the calling of the 5' RACE reads with MiXCR, one entry per CDR3 protein. The sample records approximately 730,000 distinct CDR3 sequences, roughly 50% being singletons. The sample comes from a study of blood T cells in healthy people across ages. Germline assignment: CDR1 SGDLS and CDR2 YYNGEE. The CDR3 is made up of 15 amino acids. V was pared by 2 bases and J by 7 bases, with 16 bases between. General study points: Estimated diversity, derived from one million T cells, was regarded as an underestimate.

Sequences were obtained from blood. The source is an elderly man in good health. The V and J genes are TRBV9 and TRBJ2-1; D is perhaps TRBD2 (5 bases). The CDR3 region has the DNA TGTGCCAGCAGCGTTGGACTCCGTCTCTTGAATGAGCAGTTCTTC. Its translation is CASSVGLRLLNEQFF.